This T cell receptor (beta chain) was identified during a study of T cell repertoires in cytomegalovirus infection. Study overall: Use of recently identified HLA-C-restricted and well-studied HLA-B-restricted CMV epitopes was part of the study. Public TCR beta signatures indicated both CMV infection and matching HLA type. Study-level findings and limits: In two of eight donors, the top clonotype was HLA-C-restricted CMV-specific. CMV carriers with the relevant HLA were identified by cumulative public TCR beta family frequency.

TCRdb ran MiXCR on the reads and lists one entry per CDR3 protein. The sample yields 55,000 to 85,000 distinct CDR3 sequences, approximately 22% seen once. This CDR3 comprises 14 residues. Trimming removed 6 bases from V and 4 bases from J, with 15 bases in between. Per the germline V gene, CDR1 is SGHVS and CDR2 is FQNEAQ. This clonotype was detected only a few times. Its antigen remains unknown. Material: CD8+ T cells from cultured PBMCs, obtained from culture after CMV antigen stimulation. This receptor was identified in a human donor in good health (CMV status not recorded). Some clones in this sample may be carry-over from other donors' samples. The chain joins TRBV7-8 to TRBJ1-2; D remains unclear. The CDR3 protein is CASRPTLEGYGYTF. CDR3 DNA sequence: TGTGCCAGCAGACCCACCCTAGAAGGCTATGGCTACACCTTC.